This TCR beta chain emerged from a study of T cell changes during pregnancy in multiple sclerosis. The CDR3 is made up of 12 amino acids. V dropped 7 bases and J dropped 2 bases, with 6 bases sitting between them. The germline V gene has CDR1 SQVTM and CDR2 ANQGSEA. Generated by immunoSEQ multiplex PCR, the TCRdb table keeps only in-frame clones and is missing some. The profile covers approximately 70,000 clones, with 80% to 90% appearing a single time and over 0.8% taken by the ten largest. Here the sequenced sample was peripheral blood, taken in the first trimester of pregnancy. The sequence came from a female donor in good health, enrolled as a control in a pregnancy study. The rearrangement links TRBV29-1 to TRBJ2-6; no clear D. The CDR3, as DNA: TGCAGCGCAGTAACTGGGGCCAACGTCCTGACTTTC. The encoded protein is CSAVTGANVLTF.